Below, one T cell receptor (beta chain) is given with its context. This clonotype was detected ten times or more. Its antigen target is currently unknown. One base away there is no much larger clone; base qualities are not given. The data were taken from a study of T cells in Graves' hyperthyroidism and ophthalmopathy (dated 2019 in TCRdb). The study in broad terms: Peripheral blood samples were taken at initial diagnosis, before any treatment was given. The roughly 91 discovery patients were randomly split 7:3 into training and test sets. The paper describes TCR Vbeta CDR3 sequencing of around 130 peripheral blood samples, made up of some 42 ophthalmopathy patients, 70 to 75 hyperthyroidism patients and about 17 progressor patients. An independent validation cohort of around 19 hyperthyroidism patients and 15 or so patients who later progressed to ophthalmopathy tested prospective prediction of ophthalmopathy. After blood sampling, hyperthyroidism patients were treated with methimazole at a starting dose of 30 mg daily, and ophthalmopathy patients were treated with high-dose intravenous methylprednisolone. A discovery cohort of about a hundred patients, 43 with Graves' ophthalmopathy and 57 with stable Graves' hyperthyroidism, was used to find distinguishing TCR V-J signatures. The study also compared thyroid tissue and blood T-cell repertoires from about six Graves' hyperthyroidism patients. Results the study describes overall, beyond this receptor: Most expanded thyroid clonotypes (frequency above 0.001) were also detected in blood, a finding suggesting that blood repertoires may reflect thyroid immune responses. In cross-validation, a model built on a 13 V-J signature told ophthalmopathy apart from stable hyperthyroidism with 85% to 90% sensitivity and approximately 84% specificity, and in testing the same model reached 80%/75%. During validation, the model predicted progression to ophthalmopathy a median of about 5.9 months ahead of onset, with almost 71% sensitivity and around 73% specificity. No statistical method was used to fix the sample size in advance, and group allocation was not hidden from the investigators.

Ophthalmopathy patients had moderately to severely active disease, Clinical Activity Score of at least 3, NOSPECS grade of at least 4, and duration under 3 months. Patients with uncontrolled infections, other autoimmune diseases, pregnancy or lactation were excluded. Diagnoses relied on clinical symptoms, serum thyroxine and TRAb, thyroid ultrasound and orbital computed tomography. PBMCs were separated from approximately 9.9 ml of fresh peripheral blood using Ficoll-Paque density gradient centrifugation. Trizol reagent was used to extract total RNA, and RNA quality was then checked on an Agilent 2100 Bioanalyzer. TCR beta CDR3 regions were amplified from RNA transcripts. A first-round RT-PCR of the TCR CDR3 used the HTBI primer set with the Qiagen OneStep RT-PCR kit. The libraries were constructed in a second round of multiplex PCR and then size-selected and purified. Sequencing of the libraries was done on an Illumina HiSeq2000 using paired-end 100 bp reads. On the authors' methods: SOAPnuke was used to process the raw data, with reads discarded if the reads contained adapters or uncalled bases, had a mean Phred below 15, or lacked an exact constant-primer or identifier match. COPE v1.2.5 was used to merge the high-quality paired reads, and each unique nucleotide sequence was defined as a clonotype. MiTCR v1.1 was used to align the clonotypes against IMGT TRBV, TRBD and TRBJ reference segments. Analysis was restricted to V-J combinations with a frequency above 0.0001, which covered roughly 99% of repertoires. A TCS score was defined as the ratio of F50 (clonal expansion) to E x V (chaos), with BLOSUM62-based TCRdist applied between CDR3 peptides within each V-J. Welch's t-statistics and random forest reduced some 510 V-J features to 13, which were used in a naive Bayes classifier (R e1071). TCRdb itself trimmed the public reads at Q25 with fastp, ran MiXCR and retained productive beta chains. Each record represents a unique CDR3 protein, reported with the most common genes and DNA among its rows. TCRdb's processing, not the authors', yielded these V and J calls. This sample lists 330,000 or so distinct CDR3 sequences; approximately 18% were detected once. The ten biggest clones cover roughly 16% of the sample.

From the germline V gene, CDR1 is MDHEN and CDR2 is SYDVKM. The CDR3 holds 15 amino acids from the cysteine to the phenylalanine. The only DNA kept is the CDR3, 45 bases in frame from the first base. Deletion took 5 bases off V and 2 bases off J, with a span of 15 bases between the germline ends. This TCR came from a woman aged 40 to 49 with Graves' ophthalmopathy. This chain is built from TRBV28 and TRBJ2-5, with no confident D gene call. Specimen: blood. The CDR3 protein sequence reads: CASSSLTRRQETQYF. The sequence in DNA is TGTGCCAGCAGTAGTCTTACCCGGCGGCAAGAGACCCAGTACTTC. Joined to the reference TRBV28 and TRBJ2-5 proteins, this CDR3 gives the full variable domain: DVKVTQSSRYLVKRTGEKVFLECVQDMDHENMFWYRQDPGLGLRLIYFSYDVKMKEKGDIPEGYSVSREKKERFSLILESASTNQTSMYLCASSSLTRRQETQYFGPGTRLLVL.